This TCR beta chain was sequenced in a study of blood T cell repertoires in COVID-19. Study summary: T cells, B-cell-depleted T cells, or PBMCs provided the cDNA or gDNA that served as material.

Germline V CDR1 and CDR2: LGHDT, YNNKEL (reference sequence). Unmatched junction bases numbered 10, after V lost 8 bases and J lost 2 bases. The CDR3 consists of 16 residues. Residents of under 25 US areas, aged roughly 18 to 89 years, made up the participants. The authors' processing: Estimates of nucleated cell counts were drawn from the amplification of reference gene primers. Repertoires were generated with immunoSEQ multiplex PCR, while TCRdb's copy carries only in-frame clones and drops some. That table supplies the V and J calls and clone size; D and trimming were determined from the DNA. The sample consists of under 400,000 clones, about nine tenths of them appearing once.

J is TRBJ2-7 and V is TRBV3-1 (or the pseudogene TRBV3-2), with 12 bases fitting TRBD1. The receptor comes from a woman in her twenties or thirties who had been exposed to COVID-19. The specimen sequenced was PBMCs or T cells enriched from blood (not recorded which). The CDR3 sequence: CASEYGTGGPPYEQYF. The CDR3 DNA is TGTGCCAGCGAATATGGGACAGGGGGCCCCCCCTACGAGCAGTACTTC.